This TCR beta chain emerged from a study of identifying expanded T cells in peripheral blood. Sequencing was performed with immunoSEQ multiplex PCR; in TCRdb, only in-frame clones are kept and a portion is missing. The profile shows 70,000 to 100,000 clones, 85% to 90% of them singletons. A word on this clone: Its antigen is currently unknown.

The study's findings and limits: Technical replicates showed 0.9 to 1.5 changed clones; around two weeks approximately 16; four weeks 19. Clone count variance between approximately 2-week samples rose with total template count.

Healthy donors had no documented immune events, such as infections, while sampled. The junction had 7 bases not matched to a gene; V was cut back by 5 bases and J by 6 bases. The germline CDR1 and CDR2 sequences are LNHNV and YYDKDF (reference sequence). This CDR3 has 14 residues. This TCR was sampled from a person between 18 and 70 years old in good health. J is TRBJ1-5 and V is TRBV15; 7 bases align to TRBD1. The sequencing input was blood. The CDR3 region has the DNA TGTGCCACCAGCCAAGACAGGGTGGGTCAGCCCCAGCATTTT. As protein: CATSQDRVGQPQHF. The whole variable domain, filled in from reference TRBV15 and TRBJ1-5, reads DAMVIQNPRYQVTQFGKPVTLSCSQTLNHNVMYWYQQKSSQAPKLLFHYYDKDFNNEADTPDNFQSRRPNTSFCFLDIRSPGLGDTAMYLCATSQDRVGQPQHFGDGTRLSIL.